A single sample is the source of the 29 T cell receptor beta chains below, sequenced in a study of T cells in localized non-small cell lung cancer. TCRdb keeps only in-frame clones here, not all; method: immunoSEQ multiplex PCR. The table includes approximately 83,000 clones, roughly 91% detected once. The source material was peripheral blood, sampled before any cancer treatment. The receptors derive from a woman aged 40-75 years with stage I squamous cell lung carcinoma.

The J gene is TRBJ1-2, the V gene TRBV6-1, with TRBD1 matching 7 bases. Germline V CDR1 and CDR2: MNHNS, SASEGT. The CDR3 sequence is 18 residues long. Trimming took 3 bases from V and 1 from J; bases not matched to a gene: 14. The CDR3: CASSEGEGQSRFNYGYTF. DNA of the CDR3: TGTGCCAGCAGTGAGGGGGAGGGACAGAGCCGGTTTAACTATGGCTACACCTTC.

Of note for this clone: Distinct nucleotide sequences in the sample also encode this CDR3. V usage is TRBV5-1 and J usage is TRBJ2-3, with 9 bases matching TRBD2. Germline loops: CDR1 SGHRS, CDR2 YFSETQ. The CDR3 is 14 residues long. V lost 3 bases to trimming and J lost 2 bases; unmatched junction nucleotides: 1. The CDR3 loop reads CASSSSGDTDTQYF. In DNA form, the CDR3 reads TGCGCCAGCAGCTCTAGCGGGGACACAGATACGCAGTATTTT.

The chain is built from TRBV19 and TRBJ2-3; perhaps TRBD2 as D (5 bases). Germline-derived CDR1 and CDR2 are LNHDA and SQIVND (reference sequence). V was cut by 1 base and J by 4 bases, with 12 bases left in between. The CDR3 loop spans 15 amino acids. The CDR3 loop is CASSIGSPGADTQYF. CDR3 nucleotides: TGTGCCAGTAGTATAGGCTCCCCCGGGGCAGATACGCAGTATTTT.

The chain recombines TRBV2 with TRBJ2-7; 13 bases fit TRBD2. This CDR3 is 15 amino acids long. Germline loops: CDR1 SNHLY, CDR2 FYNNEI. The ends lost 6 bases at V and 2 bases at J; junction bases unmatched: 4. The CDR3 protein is CASRGLAGLTYEQYF. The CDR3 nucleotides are TGTGCCAGCAGGGGACTAGCGGGGCTCACCTACGAGCAGTACTTC.

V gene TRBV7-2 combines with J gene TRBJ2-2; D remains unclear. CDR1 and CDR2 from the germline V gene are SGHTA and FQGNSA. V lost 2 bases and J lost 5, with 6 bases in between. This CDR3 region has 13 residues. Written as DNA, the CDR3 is TGTGCCAGCAGCTTAAGTCGTACCGGGGAGCTGTTTTTT. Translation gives CASSLSRTGELFF.

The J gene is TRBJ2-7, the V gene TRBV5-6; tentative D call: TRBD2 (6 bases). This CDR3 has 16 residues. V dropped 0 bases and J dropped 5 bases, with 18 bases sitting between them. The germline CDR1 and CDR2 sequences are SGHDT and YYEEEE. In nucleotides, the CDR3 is TGTGCCAGCAGCTTGGTTTTAGGTGCGGGGCTAAACGAGCAGTACTTC. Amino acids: CASSLVLGAGLNEQYF. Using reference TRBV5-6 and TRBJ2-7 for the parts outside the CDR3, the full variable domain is DAGVTQSPTHLIKTRGQQVTLRCSPKSGHDTVSWYQQALGQGPQFIFQYYEEEERQRGNFPDRFSGHQFPNYSSELNVNALLLGDSALYLCASSLVLGAGLNEQYFGPGTRLTVT.

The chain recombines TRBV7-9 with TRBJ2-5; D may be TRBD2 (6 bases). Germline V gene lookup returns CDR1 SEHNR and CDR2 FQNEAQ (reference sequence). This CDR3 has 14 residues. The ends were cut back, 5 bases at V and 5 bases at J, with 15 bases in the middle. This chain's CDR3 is CASSPWDSEETQYF. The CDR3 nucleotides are TGTGCCAGCAGCCCCTGGGACTCTGAGGAGACCCAGTACTTC.

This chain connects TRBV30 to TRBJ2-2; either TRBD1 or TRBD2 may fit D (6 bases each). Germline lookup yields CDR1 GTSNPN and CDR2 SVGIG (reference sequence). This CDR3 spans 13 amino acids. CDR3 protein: CARAGHNTGELFF. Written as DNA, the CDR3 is TGTGCACGGGCGGGACACAACACCGGGGAGCTGTTTTTT.

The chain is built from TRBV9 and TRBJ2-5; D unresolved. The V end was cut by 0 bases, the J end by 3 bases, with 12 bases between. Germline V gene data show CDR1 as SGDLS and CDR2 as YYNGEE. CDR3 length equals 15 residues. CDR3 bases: TGTGCCAGCAGCGTAGAGCCGGGCCGAAAAGAGACCCAGTACTTC. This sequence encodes CASSVEPGRKETQYF.

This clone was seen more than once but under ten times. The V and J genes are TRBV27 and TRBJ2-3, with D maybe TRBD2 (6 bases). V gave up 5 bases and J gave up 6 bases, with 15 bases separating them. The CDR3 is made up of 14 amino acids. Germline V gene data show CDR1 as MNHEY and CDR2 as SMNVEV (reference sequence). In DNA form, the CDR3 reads TGTGCCAGCAGTACGCACGGGACTTGGGATACGCAGTATTTT. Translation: CASSTHGTWDTQYF.

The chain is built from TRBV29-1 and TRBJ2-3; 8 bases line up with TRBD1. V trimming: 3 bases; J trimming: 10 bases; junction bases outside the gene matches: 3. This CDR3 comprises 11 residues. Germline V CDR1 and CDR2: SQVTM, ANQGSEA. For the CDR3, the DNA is TGCAGCGTTGACCTGACAGGGGCGCAGTATTTT. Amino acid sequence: CSVDLTGAQYF.

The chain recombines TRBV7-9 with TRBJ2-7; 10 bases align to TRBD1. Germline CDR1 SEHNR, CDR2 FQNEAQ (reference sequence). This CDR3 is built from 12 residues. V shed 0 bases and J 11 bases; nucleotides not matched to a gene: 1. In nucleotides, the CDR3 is TGTGCCAGCAGCTTAGCGGGGACAGGGGAGTACTTC. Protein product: CASSLAGTGEYF.

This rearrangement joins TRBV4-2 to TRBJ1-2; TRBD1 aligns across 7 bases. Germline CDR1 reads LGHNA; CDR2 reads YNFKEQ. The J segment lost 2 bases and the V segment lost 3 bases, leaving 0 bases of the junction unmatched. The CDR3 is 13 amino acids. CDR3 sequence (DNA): TGTGCCAGCAGCCAGGACAGGAACTATGGCTACACCTTC. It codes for CASSQDRNYGYTF.

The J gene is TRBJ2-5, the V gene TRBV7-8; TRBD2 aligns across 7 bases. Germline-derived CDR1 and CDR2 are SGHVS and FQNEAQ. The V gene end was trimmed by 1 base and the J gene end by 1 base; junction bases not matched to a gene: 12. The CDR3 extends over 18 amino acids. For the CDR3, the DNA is TGTGCCAGCAGCTTAGGTCTAGCGGTGTACTCGAGCCAAGAGACCCAGTACTTC. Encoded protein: CASSLGLAVYSSQETQYF.

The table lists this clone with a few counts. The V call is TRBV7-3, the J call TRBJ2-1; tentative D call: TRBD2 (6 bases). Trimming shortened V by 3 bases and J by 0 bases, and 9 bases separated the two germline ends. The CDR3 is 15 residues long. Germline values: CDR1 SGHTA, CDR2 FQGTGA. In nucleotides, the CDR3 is TGTGCCAGCAGCTTTGGGGGGAGCTCCTACAATGAGCAGTTCTTC. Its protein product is CASSFGGSSYNEQFF.

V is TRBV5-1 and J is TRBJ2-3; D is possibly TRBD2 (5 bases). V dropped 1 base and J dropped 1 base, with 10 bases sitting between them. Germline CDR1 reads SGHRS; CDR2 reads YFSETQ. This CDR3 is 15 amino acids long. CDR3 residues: CASSLQSGRTDTQYF. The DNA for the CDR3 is TGCGCCAGCAGCTTGCAAAGCGGCCGCACAGATACGCAGTATTTT.

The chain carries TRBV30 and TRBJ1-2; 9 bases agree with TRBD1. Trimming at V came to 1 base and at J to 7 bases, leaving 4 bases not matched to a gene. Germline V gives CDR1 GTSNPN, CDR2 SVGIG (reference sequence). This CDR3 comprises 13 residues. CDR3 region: CAWSAGQGTGYTF. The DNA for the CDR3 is TGTGCCTGGAGTGCAGGACAGGGGACTGGCTACACCTTC.

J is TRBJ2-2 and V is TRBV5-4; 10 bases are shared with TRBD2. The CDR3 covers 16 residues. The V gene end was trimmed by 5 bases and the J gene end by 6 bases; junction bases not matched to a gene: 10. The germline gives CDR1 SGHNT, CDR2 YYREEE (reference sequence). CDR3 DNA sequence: TGTGCCAGCAGGACATCCAGGAGCGGGGGGGCCGGGGAGCTGTTTTTT. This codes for CASRTSRSGGAGELFF.

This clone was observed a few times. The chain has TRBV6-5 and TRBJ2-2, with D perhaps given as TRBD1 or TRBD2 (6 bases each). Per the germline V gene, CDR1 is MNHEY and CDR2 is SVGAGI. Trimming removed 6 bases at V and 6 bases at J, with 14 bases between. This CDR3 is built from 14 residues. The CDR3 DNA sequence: TGTGCCAGCAGCCTCGGGGGCGGGGCCGGGGAGCTGTTTTTT. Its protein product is CASSLGGGAGELFF.

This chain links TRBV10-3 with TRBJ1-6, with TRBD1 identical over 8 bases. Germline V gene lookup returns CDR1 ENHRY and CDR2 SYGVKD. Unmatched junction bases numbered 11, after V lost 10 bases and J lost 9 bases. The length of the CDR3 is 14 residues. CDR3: CASNPGGAGSPLHF. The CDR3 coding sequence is TGTGCCAGCAATCCAGGGGGCGCGGGTTCACCCCTCCACTTT.

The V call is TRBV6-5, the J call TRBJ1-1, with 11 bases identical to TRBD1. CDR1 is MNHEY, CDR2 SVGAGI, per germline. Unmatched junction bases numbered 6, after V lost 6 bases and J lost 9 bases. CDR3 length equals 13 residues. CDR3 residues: CASSPRTGGKAFF. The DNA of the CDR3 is TGTGCCAGCAGCCCAAGGACAGGGGGCAAAGCTTTCTTT.

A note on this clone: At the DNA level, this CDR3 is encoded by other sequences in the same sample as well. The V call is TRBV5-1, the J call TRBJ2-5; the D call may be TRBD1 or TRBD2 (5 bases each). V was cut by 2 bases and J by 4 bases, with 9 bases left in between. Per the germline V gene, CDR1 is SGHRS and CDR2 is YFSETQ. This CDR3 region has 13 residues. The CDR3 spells CASSLTGGETQYF. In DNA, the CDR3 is TGCGCCAGCAGCTTAACAGGAGGAGAGACCCAGTACTTC.

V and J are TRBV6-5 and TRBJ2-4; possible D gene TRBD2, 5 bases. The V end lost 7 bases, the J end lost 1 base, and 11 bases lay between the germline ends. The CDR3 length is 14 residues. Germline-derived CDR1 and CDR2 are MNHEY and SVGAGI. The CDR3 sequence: CASNDPGAKNIQYF. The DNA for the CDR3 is TGTGCCAGCAATGACCCGGGGGCCAAAAACATTCAGTACTTC.

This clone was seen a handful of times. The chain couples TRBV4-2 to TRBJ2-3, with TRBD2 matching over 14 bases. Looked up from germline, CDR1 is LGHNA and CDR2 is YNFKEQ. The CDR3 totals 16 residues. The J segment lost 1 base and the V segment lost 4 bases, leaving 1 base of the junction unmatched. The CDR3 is CASSPGLAGGTDTQYF. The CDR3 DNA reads TGTGCCAGCAGCCCGGGACTAGCGGGGGGCACAGATACGCAGTATTTT.

The CDR3 loop reads CASSSPPGTGFNQPQHF. The CDR3, as DNA: TGTGCCAGTAGTAGCCCTCCCGGGACAGGGTTTAATCAGCCCCAGCATTTT. The V call is TRBV19, the J call TRBJ1-5, with 9 bases fitting TRBD1. The junction had 11 bases not matched to a gene; V was cut back by 4 bases and J by 4 bases. Germline CDR1 reads LNHDA; CDR2 reads SQIVND (reference sequence). The CDR3 is 17 residues long. Looking up the rest from reference TRBV19 and TRBJ1-5 gives the full variable domain: DGGITQSPKYLFRKEGQNVTLSCEQNLNHDAMYWYRQDPGQGLRLIYYSQIVNDFQKGDIAEGYSVSREKKESFPLTVTSAQKNPTAFYLCASSSPPGTGFNQPQHFGDGTRLSIL.

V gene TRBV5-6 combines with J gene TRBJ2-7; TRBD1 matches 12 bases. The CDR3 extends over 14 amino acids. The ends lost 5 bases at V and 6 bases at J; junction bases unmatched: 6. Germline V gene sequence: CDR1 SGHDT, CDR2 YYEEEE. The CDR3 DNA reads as TGTGCCAGCAGATACGGGACAGGGGGCGGCGAGCAGTACTTC. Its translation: CASRYGTGGGEQYF.

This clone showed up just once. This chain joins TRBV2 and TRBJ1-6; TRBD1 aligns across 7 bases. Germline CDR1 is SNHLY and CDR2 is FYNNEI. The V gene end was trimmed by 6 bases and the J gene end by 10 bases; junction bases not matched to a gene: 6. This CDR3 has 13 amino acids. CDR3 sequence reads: CASRKGQASPLHF. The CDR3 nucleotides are TGTGCCAGCAGGAAAGGACAGGCATCACCCCTCCACTTT.

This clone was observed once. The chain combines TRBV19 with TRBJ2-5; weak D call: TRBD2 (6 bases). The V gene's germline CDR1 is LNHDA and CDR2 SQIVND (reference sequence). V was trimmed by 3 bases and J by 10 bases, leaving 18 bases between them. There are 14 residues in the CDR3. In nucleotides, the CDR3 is TGTGCCAGTAGTATCGGACTTGCATTGGGGGGCCAGTACTTC. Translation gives CASSIGLALGGQYF.

The CDR3 DNA follows: TGTGCCAGCAGCTCAGGACAGGGGGCGCGAGGCTACACCTTC. Its translation: CASSSGQGARGYTF. The rearrangement joins TRBV7-2 to TRBJ1-2, with 11 bases lining up with TRBD1. Trimming took 4 bases from V and 8 from J; bases not matched to a gene: 6. The CDR3 is 14 amino acids. The germline CDR1 and CDR2 sequences are SGHTA and FQGNSA.